These 13 T cell receptor beta chains share one sample of origin, sequenced in a study of blood T cell repertoires in COVID-19. Assay used: immunoSEQ multiplex PCR; TCRdb lists only in-frame clones, some missing. The sample contains fewer than 250,000 clones, roughly 91% of which appear only once. Sequencing used PBMCs or T cells enriched from blood (not recorded which). The source is a man aged 30 to 45 in a cohort exposed to, infected with or recovered from COVID-19 (not recorded which).

The CDR3 nucleotides read TGTGCCAGCAGCCCTCCGGGAGGGGCCCAAGAGACCCAGTACTTC. This sequence encodes CASSPPGGAQETQYF. The chain recombines TRBV7-9 with TRBJ2-5; TRBD2 matches 8 bases. The CDR3 loop spans 15 amino acids. V gave up 5 bases and J gave up 1 base; unmatched junction bases: 6. Germline-derived CDR1 and CDR2 are SEHNR and FQNEAQ (reference sequence).

This clone was found a few times. The chain joins TRBV6-4 to TRBJ2-1; D is unresolved. V dropped 0 bases and J dropped 7 bases, with 10 bases sitting between them. The CDR3 consists of 14 residues. Germline-derived CDR1 and CDR2 are MRHNA and SNTAGT. The CDR3 sequence is CASSDSSQVNEQFF. The CDR3 region has the DNA TGTGCCAGCAGTGACTCGAGCCAGGTAAATGAGCAGTTCTTC.

J is TRBJ2-1 and V is TRBV29-1; 9 bases match TRBD1. The CDR3 covers 15 residues. Looked up from germline, CDR1 is SQVTM and CDR2 is ANQGSEA. Trimming took 7 bases from V and 5 from J; bases not matched to a gene: 12. This CDR3 reads CSARPGQGGDNEQFF. Written as DNA, the CDR3 is TGCAGCGCCCGCCCGGGACAGGGTGGCGACAATGAGCAGTTCTTC.

The chain is built from TRBV21-1 and TRBJ1-2; the table's D call, TRBD1, has no DNA check behind it. TRBV21-1 represents a pseudogene. This CDR3 is built from 14 residues. CDR3: CASSDRESNYGYTF. The CDR3 DNA sequence: TGTGCCAGCAGCGACAGGGAATCGAACTATGGCTACACCTTC.

The chain recombines TRBV5-4 with TRBJ2-1; 7 nucleotides agree with TRBD1. Germline V gene lookup returns CDR1 SGHNT and CDR2 YYREEE (reference sequence). J gave up 3 bases and V 3 bases, and 12 bases lay outside the gene matches. The CDR3 covers 17 residues. CDR3 in DNA: TGTGCCAGCAGCTCGTGGGGGTCTCAGGGGGTCTACAATGAGCAGTTCTTC. This encodes CASSSWGSQGVYNEQFF.

The sample holds a few counts of this clone. V and J are TRBV27 and TRBJ1-2, with TRBD1 as a possible D gene (5 bases). V lost 8 bases and J 7 bases, leaving 20 bases between the germline ends. The CDR3 runs to 14 residues. Germline CDR1 MNHEY, CDR2 SMNVEV (reference sequence). The CDR3 is CASHGAGHASGYTF. The CDR3 DNA is TGTGCCAGCCATGGAGCAGGGCACGCCAGTGGCTACACCTTC.

V and J are TRBV28 and TRBJ2-7, with unresolved D. Trimming pared 6 bases from V and 2 bases from J, leaving 14 bases between. The CDR3 has 14 amino acids. Germline values: CDR1 MDHEN, CDR2 SYDVKM. CDR3 loop: CASSLQIMPYEQYF. The CDR3 DNA sequence: TGTGCCAGCAGCTTACAGATAATGCCCTACGAGCAGTACTTC. Looking up the rest from reference TRBV28 and TRBJ2-7 gives the full variable domain: DVKVTQSSRYLVKRTGEKVFLECVQDMDHENMFWYRQDPGLGLRLIYFSYDVKMKEKGDIPEGYSVSREKKERFSLILESASTNQTSMYLCASSLQIMPYEQYFGPGTRLTVT.

V and J are TRBV4-1 and TRBJ1-2; 12 bases are a match to TRBD1. The germline V gene has CDR1 MGHRA and CDR2 YSYEKL. This CDR3 is built from 16 residues. The V segment lost 3 bases and the J segment 4 bases; nucleotides outside the gene matches: 6. This CDR3 is CASSQGQGAKGYGYTF. The DNA for the CDR3 is TGCGCCAGCAGCCAGGGACAGGGGGCGAAAGGCTATGGCTACACCTTC.

This clone came up a few times. This chain connects TRBV3-1 (or the pseudogene TRBV3-2) to TRBJ2-7; a weak D match, TRBD2 (5 bases). V lost 1 base, J lost 2 bases, and 24 bases lay in between. From germline, CDR1 is LGHDT and CDR2 YNNKEL (reference sequence). This CDR3 contains 19 residues. This CDR3 is CASSQAVLLGGSLTYEQYF. The CDR3 DNA sequence: TGTGCCAGCAGCCAAGCCGTGTTGTTAGGTGGGAGTTTGACCTACGAGCAGTACTTC.

This chain joins TRBV11-2 and TRBJ2-3; D not certain. Germline V lookup: CDR1 SGHAT, CDR2 FQNNGV. CDR3 size: 12 residues. Trimming left V 3 bases short and J 5 bases short, with 6 bases between. The CDR3 sequence is CASSLGIDTQYF. As DNA, the CDR3 is TGTGCCAGCAGCTTGGGCATAGATACGCAGTATTTT.

This clone was recorded a few times. The rearrangement uses TRBV19 and TRBJ1-2; possible D gene TRBD1, 5 bases. This CDR3 region has 14 residues. Germline-derived CDR1 and CDR2 are LNHDA and SQIVND (reference sequence). Trimming pared 7 bases from V and 4 bases from J, leaving 16 bases between. This CDR3 is CASTRGGFGYGYTF. In nucleotides, the CDR3 is TGTGCCAGTACCCGGGGGGGATTCGGCTATGGCTACACCTTC.

The chain is built from TRBV7-9 and TRBJ1-1; 8 positions agree with TRBD1. CDR1 is SEHNR, CDR2 FQNEAQ, per germline (reference sequence). CDR3 length equals 13 residues. V was clipped by 3 bases and J by 5 bases; unmatched bases: 2. The CDR3 nucleotides read TGTGCCAGCAGCTTCAACAGGGGGACTGAAGCTTTCTTT. This gives the protein CASSFNRGTEAFF.

This chain connects TRBV7-9 to TRBJ2-3; D uncertain. Germline CDR1 SEHNR, CDR2 FQNEAQ (reference sequence). The ends were cut back, 2 bases at V and 7 bases at J, with 10 bases in the middle. The CDR3 sequence is 13 residues long. In nucleotides, the CDR3 is TGTGCCAGCAGCTTATCGAACTTTCATACGCAGTATTTT. Translation gives CASSLSNFHTQYF. The variable domain in full, completed from reference TRBV7-9 and TRBJ2-3, reads DTGVSQNPRHKITKRGQNVTFRCDPISEHNRLYWYRQTLGQGPEFLTYFQNEAQLEKSRLLSDRFSAERPKGSFSTLEIQRTEQGDSAMYLCASSLSNFHTQYFGPGTRLTVL.